This T cell receptor (beta chain) comes out of a study of T cells in Graves' hyperthyroidism and ophthalmopathy. Amplified TCR beta CDR3 regions derived from RNA transcripts. When the TCR CDR3 underwent first-round RT-PCR, the HTBI primer set was used. TCRdb reanalysed the multiplex PCR reads using MiXCR and keeps one entry per CDR3 protein. The sample lists about 840,000 distinct CDR3 sequences, 35% to 40% occurring once. CDR1 and CDR2 from the germline V gene are SGHNT and YYREEE (reference sequence). This CDR3 has 12 residues. The V end lost 3 bases, the J end lost 8 bases, and 12 bases lay between the germline ends. Study results and limitations: Among clonotypes expanded in thyroid above 0.001, most were also found in blood.

About this clonotype itself: Its antigen is undetermined.

Stable Graves' hyperthyroidism denoted no ophthalmopathy progression over 18 months. Those patients with uncontrolled infection, other autoimmune disease, pregnancy or lactation were excluded. Based on clinical symptoms, serum thyroxine and TRAb, thyroid ultrasound and orbital computed tomography, diagnoses were reached. Sequenced: blood. The sequence came from a man aged 18 to 29 with Graves' hyperthyroidism. This chain joins TRBV5-4 and TRBJ2-7; possible D gene TRBD1, 6 bases. The CDR3 sequence: CASSSGTSKQYF. The CDR3 DNA reads TGTGCCAGCAGCTCGGGGACAAGTAAGCAGTACTTC.